This is a list of T cell receptor beta chains from one sample in a study of T cells in localized non-small cell lung cancer. The table came from immunoSEQ multiplex PCR; TCRdb's copy has only in-frame clones and leaves some out. This sample carries thousands of clones, around 23% of them seen once, and the ten largest clones take around 25%. The source was lung tumor tissue, collected before any cancer treatment. The origin of the receptors is a woman aged 35-75 years with stage I lung adenocarcinoma. Each CDR3 is given without its conserved first and last residue. A D gene is named only where the DNA matches it firmly.

j_gene: TRBJ2-1
v_gene: TRBV10-2
d_gene: .
CDR3aa: ASSESAGAPYNEQF

j_gene: TRBJ2-1
v_gene: TRBV6-8
d_gene: .
CDR3aa: ASRDPGVIEQF

j_gene: TRBJ1-1
v_gene: TRBV6-8
d_gene: .
CDR3aa: ASRAGSASEAF

j_gene: TRBJ1-1
v_gene: TRBV30
d_gene: .
CDR3aa: AWEEGTDTEAF

j_gene: TRBJ1-1
v_gene: TRBV9
d_gene: .
CDR3aa: ASSVGARPDEAF

j_gene: TRBJ2-7
v_gene: TRBV6-8
d_gene: .
CDR3aa: ASSTTANSYEQY

j_gene: TRBJ2-1
v_gene: TRBV19
d_gene: TRBD2
CDR3aa: ASSILAGGEEQF

j_gene: TRBJ1-2
v_gene: TRBV6-1
d_gene: .
CDR3aa: ASSEALQLWGYT

j_gene: TRBJ2-7
v_gene: TRBV9
d_gene: .
CDR3aa: ASSLEPGQGPYEQY

j_gene: TRBJ1-1
v_gene: TRBV11-3
d_gene: .
CDR3aa: ASSRGPNRPEAF

j_gene: TRBJ2-5
v_gene: TRBV19
d_gene: TRBD2
CDR3aa: ASSMTSGGLETQY

j_gene: TRBJ2-6
v_gene: TRBV6-8
d_gene: TRBD1
CDR3aa: ASSYSAGTGGSGANVLT

j_gene: TRBJ1-1
v_gene: TRBV9
d_gene: .
CDR3aa: ASSVEARTEAF

j_gene: TRBJ1-1
v_gene: TRBV19
d_gene: .
CDR3aa: ASSIDGTNTEAF

j_gene: TRBJ1-2
v_gene: TRBV19
d_gene: .
CDR3aa: ASSMTTGYT

j_gene: TRBJ2-1
v_gene: TRBV9
d_gene: TRBD2
CDR3aa: ASSVEGSGGYNEQF

j_gene: TRBJ2-2
v_gene: TRBV11-3
d_gene: .
CDR3aa: ASSLDSGFTGELF

j_gene: TRBJ2-1
v_gene: TRBV11-3
d_gene: .
CDR3aa: ASSLLRFGNEQF

j_gene: TRBJ2-5
v_gene: TRBV11-3
d_gene: .
CDR3aa: ASSWEGAVETQY

j_gene: TRBJ1-1
v_gene: TRBV19
d_gene: .
CDR3aa: ASSTQGNTEAF

j_gene: TRBJ1-1
v_gene: TRBV29-1
d_gene: .
CDR3aa: SWGENRNTEAF

j_gene: TRBJ2-2
v_gene: TRBV5-1
d_gene: .
CDR3aa: ASSLDRSFSAGELF

j_gene: TRBJ1-3
v_gene: TRBV7-6
d_gene: .
CDR3aa: ASSLGGTTGNTIY

j_gene: TRBJ1-1
v_gene: TRBV19
d_gene: TRBD1
CDR3aa: AIQGQGRTEAF

j_gene: TRBJ1-1
v_gene: TRBV23-1
d_gene: .
CDR3aa: ASSQVWNTEAF

j_gene: TRBJ1-3
v_gene: TRBV18
d_gene: .
CDR3aa: ASSPEQTGNTIY

j_gene: TRBJ1-6
v_gene: TRBV11-3
d_gene: .
CDR3aa: ASSLNAGRGSPLH

j_gene: TRBJ1-1
v_gene: TRBV6-8
d_gene: TRBD1
CDR3aa: ASSYFDPGTGEAF

j_gene: TRBJ2-2
v_gene: TRBV23-1
d_gene: TRBD1
CDR3aa: ASSQASGGTGELF